These 15 T cell receptor beta chains share one sample of origin, sequenced in a study of beta chain features in type 1 diabetes. The authors reverse transcribed all of the isolated RNA, so sequencing captured expressed TCRB transcripts. Data came from immunoSEQ multiplex PCR; TCRdb stores just in-frame clones and leaves some out. The data hold about 900,000 clones, with about 17% observed a single time. Sequenced input: naive CD4+ T cells from blood. The origin of the receptors is a woman under 30 in good health.

This clone was observed a single time. The V and J genes are TRBV7-3 and TRBJ2-1; TRBD2 might be the D (6 bases). V was trimmed by 2 bases and J by 8 bases, leaving 19 bases between them. The CDR3 runs to 16 residues. The germline V gene has CDR1 SGHTA and CDR2 FQGTGA. CDR3 protein: CASSLGTHPWEDEQFF. CDR3 bases: TGTGCCAGCAGCTTAGGGACCCATCCTTGGGAGGATGAGCAGTTCTTC. Full variable domain (remainder filled in from reference TRBV7-3 and TRBJ2-1): GAGVSQTPSNKVTEKGKYVELRCDPISGHTALYWYRQSLGQGPEFLIYFQGTGAADDSGLPNDRFFAVRPEGSVSTLKIQRTERGDSAVYLCASSLGTHPWEDEQFFGPGTRLTVL.

This clone was observed a handful of times. This rearrangement joins TRBV19 to TRBJ2-7; D remains ambiguous. Trimming pared 2 bases from V and 0 bases from J, leaving 8 bases between. CDR1 and CDR2 from the germline V gene are LNHDA and SQIVND (reference sequence). The CDR3 totals 14 residues. CDR3 sequence: CASSIYGSSYEQYF. The CDR3 region has the DNA TGTGCCAGTAGTATATATGGAAGCTCCTACGAGCAGTACTTC.

V and J are TRBV28 and TRBJ2-7; 9 positions match TRBD2. The CDR3 has 14 residues. Germline CDR1 and CDR2: MDHEN and SYDVKM. V was clipped by 3 bases and J by 2 bases; unmatched bases: 2. The CDR3 reads CASSFAGGTYEQYF. CDR3 coding DNA: TGTGCCAGCAGTTTCGCGGGAGGGACCTACGAGCAGTACTTC.

This chain links TRBV18 with TRBJ2-7; 11 nucleotides line up with TRBD2. CDR3 length: 15 amino acids. V lost 3 bases and J lost 4; bases outside the gene matches: 5. Germline V gives CDR1 KGHSH, CDR2 LQKENI. CDR3 DNA sequence: TGTGCCAGCTCACCGACTAGCGGGAACTGGTACGAGCAGTACTTC. This encodes CASSPTSGNWYEQYF.

The rearrangement links TRBV5-1 to TRBJ2-3; 7 bases line up with TRBD2. V lost 4 bases and J lost 0; bases outside the gene matches: 8. The CDR3 is 16 amino acids. Germline values: CDR1 SGHRS, CDR2 YFSETQ. The CDR3: CASSIGRGRSTDTQYF. The CDR3 DNA reads as TGCGCCAGCAGCATTGGGCGCGGGAGAAGCACAGATACGCAGTATTTT.

This clone was seen only once. This chain links TRBV10-3 with TRBJ1-2; D uncertain. V was cut by 2 bases and J by 8 bases, with 15 bases left in between. The V gene's germline CDR1 is ENHRY and CDR2 SYGVKD. The CDR3 runs 14 residues. Here the CDR3 DNA reads TGTGCCATCAGTGAGGGGGTGGATTCTCACGGCTACACCTTC. This translates into CAISEGVDSHGYTF.

This chain links TRBV10-3 with TRBJ1-6, with a weak D call TRBD1 (5 bases). The germline V gene has CDR1 ENHRY and CDR2 SYGVKD. Trimming removed 2 bases from V and 10 bases from J, with 12 bases in between. There are 14 residues in the CDR3. CDR3 DNA: TGTGCCATCAGTGAGACGCAGGGAAGCTCACCCCTCCACTTT. Translated: CAISETQGSSPLHF.

The chain recombines TRBV2 with TRBJ2-7, with TRBD1 as a possible D gene (6 bases). CDR1 and CDR2 (germline): SNHLY, FYNNEI. The CDR3 sequence is 13 residues long. V lost 6 bases and J lost 7, with 16 bases in between. CDR3 protein: CASRSDRFREQYF. The CDR3 DNA sequence: TGTGCCAGCAGATCAGACAGGTTTCGGGAGCAGTACTTC.

This clone was seen more than once but under ten times. The chain links TRBV7-9 to TRBJ2-3, with D maybe TRBD1 (6 bases). Between the trimmed V and J ends, which lost 3 bases and 2 bases, there was a span of 15 bases. Germline-derived CDR1 and CDR2 are SEHNR and FQNEAQ (reference sequence). This CDR3 is 16 amino acids long. CDR3 bases: TGTGCCAGCAGCTTGGCTCGGAGACAGGCCACAGATACGCAGTATTTT. It codes for CASSLARRQATDTQYF.

The chain uses TRBV7-2 and TRBJ2-3; D might be TRBD2 (6 bases). Germline loops: CDR1 SGHTA, CDR2 FQGNSA. The CDR3 is 15 amino acids. Between the trimmed V and J ends, which lost 4 bases and 0 bases, there was a span of 11 bases. This CDR3 is CASSSSGVSTDTQYF. In nucleotides, the CDR3 is TGTGCCAGCAGCTCATCGGGGGTTAGCACAGATACGCAGTATTTT.

This clone came up a few times. The chain has TRBV4-1 and TRBJ2-2, with unresolved D. The V gene's germline CDR1 is MGHRA and CDR2 YSYEKL. CDR3 size: 16 residues. The germline V and J ends were trimmed by 0 bases and 1 base, with 9 bases remaining between them. CDR3 in amino acids: CASSQDPTGNTGELFF. The DNA of the CDR3 is TGCGCCAGCAGCCAAGATCCGACTGGGAACACCGGGGAGCTGTTTTTT.

V usage is TRBV6-5 and J usage is TRBJ2-1; D not certain. The CDR3 extends over 14 amino acids. Trimming pared 5 bases from V and 6 bases from J, leaving 14 bases between. CDR1 MNHEY and CDR2 SVGAGI come from the germline V gene. The CDR3 reads CASSALITFNEQFF. CDR3 bases: TGTGCCAGCAGTGCACTCATTACCTTCAATGAGCAGTTCTTC.

The chain has TRBV4-1 and TRBJ2-5; no clear D gene. Germline lookup yields CDR1 MGHRA and CDR2 YSYEKL. The CDR3 length is 15 residues. The ends were cut back, 0 bases at V and 0 bases at J, with 8 bases in the middle. CDR3 residues: CASSQDPRHQETQYF. In DNA, the CDR3 is TGCGCCAGCAGCCAAGATCCCAGGCACCAAGAGACCCAGTACTTC.

The chain couples TRBV11-2 to TRBJ2-5; D is perhaps TRBD1 or TRBD2 (5 bases each). The CDR3 loop spans 13 amino acids. The V and J ends lost 5 bases and 1 base respectively, with 8 bases between them. Germline V gene data show CDR1 as SGHAT and CDR2 as FQNNGV. CDR3 protein: CASSGTFQETQYF. CDR3 bases: TGTGCCAGCAGCGGGACCTTCCAAGAGACCCAGTACTTC.

The chain has TRBV4-3 and TRBJ2-3, with TRBD1 matching over 7 bases. The CDR3 length is 13 residues. J lost 4 bases, V lost 4 bases, and 2 bases had no gene match. CDR1 and CDR2 from the germline V gene are LGHNA and YSLEER. The CDR3 here is CASSRDRADTQYF. The CDR3, as DNA: TGCGCCAGCAGCCGCGACAGGGCAGATACGCAGTATTTT.